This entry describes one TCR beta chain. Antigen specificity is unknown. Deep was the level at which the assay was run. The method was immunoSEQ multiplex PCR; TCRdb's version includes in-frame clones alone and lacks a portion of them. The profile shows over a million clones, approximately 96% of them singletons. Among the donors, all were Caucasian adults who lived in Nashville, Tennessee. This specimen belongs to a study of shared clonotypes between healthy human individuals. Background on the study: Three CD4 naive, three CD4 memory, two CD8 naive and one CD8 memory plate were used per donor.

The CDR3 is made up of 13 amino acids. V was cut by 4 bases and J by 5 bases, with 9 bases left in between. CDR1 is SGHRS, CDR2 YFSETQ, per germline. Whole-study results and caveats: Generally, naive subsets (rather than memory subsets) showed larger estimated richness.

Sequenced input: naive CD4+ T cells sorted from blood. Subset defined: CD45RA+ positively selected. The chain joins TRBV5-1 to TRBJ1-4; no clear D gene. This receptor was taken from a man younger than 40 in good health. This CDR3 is CASSKWLNEKLFF. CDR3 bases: TGCGCCAGCAGCAAGTGGCTCAATGAAAAACTGTTTTTT. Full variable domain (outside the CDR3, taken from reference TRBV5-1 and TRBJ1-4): KAGVTQTPRYLIKTRGQQVTLSCSPISGHRSVSWYQQTPGQGLQFLFEYFSETQRNKGNFPGRFSGRQFSNSRSEMNVSTLELGDSALYLCASSKWLNEKLFFGSGTQLSVL.